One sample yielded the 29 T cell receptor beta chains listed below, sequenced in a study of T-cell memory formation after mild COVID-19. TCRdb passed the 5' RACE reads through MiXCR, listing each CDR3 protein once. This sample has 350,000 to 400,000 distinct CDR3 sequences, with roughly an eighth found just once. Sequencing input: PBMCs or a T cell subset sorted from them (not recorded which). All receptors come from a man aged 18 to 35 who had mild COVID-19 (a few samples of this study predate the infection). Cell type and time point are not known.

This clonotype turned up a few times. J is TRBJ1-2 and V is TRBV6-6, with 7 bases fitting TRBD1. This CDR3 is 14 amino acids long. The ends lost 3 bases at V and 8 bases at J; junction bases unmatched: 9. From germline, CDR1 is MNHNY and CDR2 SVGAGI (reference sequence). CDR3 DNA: TGTGCCAGCAGTTATGGGAACAGGGGTGTCGGCTACACCTTC. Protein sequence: CASSYGNRGVGYTF.

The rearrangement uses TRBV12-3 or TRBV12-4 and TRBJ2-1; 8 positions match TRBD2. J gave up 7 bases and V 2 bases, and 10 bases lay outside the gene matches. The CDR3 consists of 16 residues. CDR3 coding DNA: TGTGCCAGCAGTTTATTAGGTCGGGGGGGCCGGAATGAGCAGTTCTTC. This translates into CASSLLGRGGRNEQFF.

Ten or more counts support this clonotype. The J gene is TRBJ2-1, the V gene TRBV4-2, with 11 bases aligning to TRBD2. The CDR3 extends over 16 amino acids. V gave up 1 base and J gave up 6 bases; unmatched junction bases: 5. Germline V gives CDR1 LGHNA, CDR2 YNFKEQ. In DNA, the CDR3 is TGTGCCAGCAGCCAAGGGAGGACTAGCGGGCTCAATGAGCAGTTCTTC. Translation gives CASSQGRTSGLNEQFF.

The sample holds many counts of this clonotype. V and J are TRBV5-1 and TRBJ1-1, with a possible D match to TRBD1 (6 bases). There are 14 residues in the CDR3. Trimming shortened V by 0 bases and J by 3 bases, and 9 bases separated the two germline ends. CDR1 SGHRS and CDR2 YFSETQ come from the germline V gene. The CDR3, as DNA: TGCGCCAGCAGCTTGGTGGCAGGGGACACTGAAGCTTTCTTT. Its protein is CASSLVAGDTEAFF.

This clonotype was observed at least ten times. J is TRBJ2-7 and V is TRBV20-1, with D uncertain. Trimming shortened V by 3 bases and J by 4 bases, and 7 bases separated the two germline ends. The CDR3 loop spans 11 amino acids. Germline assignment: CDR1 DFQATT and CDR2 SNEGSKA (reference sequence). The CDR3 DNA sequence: TGCAGTGCTAGTAAGGGTTACGAGCAGTACGTC. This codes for CSASKGYEQYV.

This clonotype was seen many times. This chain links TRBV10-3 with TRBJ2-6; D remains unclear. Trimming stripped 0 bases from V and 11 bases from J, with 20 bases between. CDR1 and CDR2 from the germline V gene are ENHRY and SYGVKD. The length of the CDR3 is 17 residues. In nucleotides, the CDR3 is TGTGCCATCAGTGAGTCGAAGTCGCCAGGCCCCTCGGACGTCCTGACTTTC. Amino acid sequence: CAISESKSPGPSDVLTF.

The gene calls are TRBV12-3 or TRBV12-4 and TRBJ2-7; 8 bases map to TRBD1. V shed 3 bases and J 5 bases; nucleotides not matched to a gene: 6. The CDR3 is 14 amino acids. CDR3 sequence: CASSLGRGHDEQYV. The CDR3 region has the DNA TGTGCCAGCAGTTTGGGCAGGGGGCACGACGAGCAGTACGTC.

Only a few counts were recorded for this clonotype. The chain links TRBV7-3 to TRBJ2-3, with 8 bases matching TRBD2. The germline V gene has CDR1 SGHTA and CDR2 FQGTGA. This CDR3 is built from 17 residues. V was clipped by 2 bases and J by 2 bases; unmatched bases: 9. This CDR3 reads CASSLLSASGSTDTQYF. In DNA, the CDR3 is TGTGCCAGCAGCTTACTGTCGGCTAGCGGGTCCACAGATACGCAGTATTTT.

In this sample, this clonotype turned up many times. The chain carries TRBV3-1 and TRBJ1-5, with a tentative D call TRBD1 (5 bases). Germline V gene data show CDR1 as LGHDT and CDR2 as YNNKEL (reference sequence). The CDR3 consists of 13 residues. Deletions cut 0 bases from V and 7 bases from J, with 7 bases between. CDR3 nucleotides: TGTGCCAGCAGCCAAGATGGGGGACAGCCCCAGCATTTT. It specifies CASSQDGGQPQHF.

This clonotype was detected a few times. The CDR3 coding sequence is TGTGCCAGCAGCTTATACGACTGGAACCAAGAGACCCAGTACTTC. Translation gives CASSLYDWNQETQYF. This chain uses TRBV7-2 with TRBJ2-5; no reliable D call. The CDR3 is 15 amino acids. The germline gives CDR1 SGHTA, CDR2 FQGNSA. V was cut by 2 bases and J by 0 bases, with 10 bases left in between.

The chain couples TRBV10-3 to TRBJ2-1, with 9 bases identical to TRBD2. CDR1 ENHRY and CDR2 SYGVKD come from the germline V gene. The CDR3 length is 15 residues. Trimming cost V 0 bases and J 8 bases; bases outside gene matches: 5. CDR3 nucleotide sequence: TGTGCCATCAGTGAGTCTAGCGGGGGACGGGATGAGCAGTTCTTC. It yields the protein CAISESSGGRDEQFF.

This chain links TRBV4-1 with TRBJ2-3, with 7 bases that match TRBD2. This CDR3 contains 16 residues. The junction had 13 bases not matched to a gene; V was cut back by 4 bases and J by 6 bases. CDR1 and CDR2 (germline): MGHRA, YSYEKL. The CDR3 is CASSLQGGGLVDTQYF. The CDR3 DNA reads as TGCGCCAGCAGCCTTCAAGGCGGGGGTTTGGTGGATACGCAGTATTTT.

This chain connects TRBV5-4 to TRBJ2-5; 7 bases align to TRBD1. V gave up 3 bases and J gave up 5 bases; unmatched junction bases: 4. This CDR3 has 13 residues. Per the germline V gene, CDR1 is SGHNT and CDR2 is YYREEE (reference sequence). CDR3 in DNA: TGTGCCAGCAGCTACAGGGGCGGGGAGACCCAGTACTTC. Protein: CASSYRGGETQYF.

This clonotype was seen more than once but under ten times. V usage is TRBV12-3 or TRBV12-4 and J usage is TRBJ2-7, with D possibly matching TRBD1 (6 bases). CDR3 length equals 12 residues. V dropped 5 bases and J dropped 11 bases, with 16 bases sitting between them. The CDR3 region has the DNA TGTGCCAGCAGTACGGGACACTTGAAGGAGTACTTC. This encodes CASSTGHLKEYF.

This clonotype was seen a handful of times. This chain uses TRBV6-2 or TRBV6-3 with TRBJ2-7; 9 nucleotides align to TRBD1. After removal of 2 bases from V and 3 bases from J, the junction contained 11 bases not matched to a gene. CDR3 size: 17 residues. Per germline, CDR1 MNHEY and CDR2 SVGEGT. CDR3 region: CASSYAPGQGLIYEQYV. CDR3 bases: TGTGCCAGCAGTTACGCCCCGGGACAGGGTTTAATCTACGAGCAGTACGTC.

The CDR3, as DNA: TGCGCCAGCAGCCCAACGCATACGTCCACAGATACGCAGTATTTT. Translation gives CASSPTHTSTDTQYF. The V gene is TRBV5-1, the J gene TRBJ2-3; D not resolved. V was cut by 4 bases and J by 2 bases, with 14 bases left in between. This CDR3 contains 15 residues. Germline CDR1 is SGHRS and CDR2 is YFSETQ.

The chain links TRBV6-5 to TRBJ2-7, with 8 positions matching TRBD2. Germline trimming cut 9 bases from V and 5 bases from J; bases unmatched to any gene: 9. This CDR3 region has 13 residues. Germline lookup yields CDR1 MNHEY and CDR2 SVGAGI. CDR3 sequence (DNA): TGTGCCAGTAAGCGGGGGCCCCCGGACGAGCAGTACTTC. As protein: CASKRGPPDEQYF.

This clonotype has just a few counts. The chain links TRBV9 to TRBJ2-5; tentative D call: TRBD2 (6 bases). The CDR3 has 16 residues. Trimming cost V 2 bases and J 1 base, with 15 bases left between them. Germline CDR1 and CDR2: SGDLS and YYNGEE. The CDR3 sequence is CASSVGIAASQETQYF. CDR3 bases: TGTGCCAGCAGCGTGGGGATAGCGGCCTCCCAAGAGACCCAGTACTTC.

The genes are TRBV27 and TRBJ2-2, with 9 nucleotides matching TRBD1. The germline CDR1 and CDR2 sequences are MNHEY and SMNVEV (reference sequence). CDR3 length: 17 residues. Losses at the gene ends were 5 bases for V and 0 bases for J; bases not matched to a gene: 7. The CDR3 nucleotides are TGTGCCAGCAGTGACAGGGGGTATAGGGCGAACACCGGGGAGCTGTTTTTT. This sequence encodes CASSDRGYRANTGELFF.

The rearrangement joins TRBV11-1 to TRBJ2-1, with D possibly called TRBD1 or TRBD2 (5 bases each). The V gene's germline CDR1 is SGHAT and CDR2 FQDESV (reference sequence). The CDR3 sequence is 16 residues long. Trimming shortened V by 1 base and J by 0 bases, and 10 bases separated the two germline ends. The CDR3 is CASSLVGTFSYNEQFF. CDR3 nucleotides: TGTGCCAGCAGCTTAGTAGGGACCTTCTCCTACAATGAGCAGTTCTTC.

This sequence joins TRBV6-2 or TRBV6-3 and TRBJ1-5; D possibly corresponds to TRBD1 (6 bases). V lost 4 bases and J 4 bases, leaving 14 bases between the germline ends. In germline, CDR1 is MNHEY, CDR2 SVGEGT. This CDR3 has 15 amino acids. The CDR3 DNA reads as TGTGCCAGCAGTTCCGCCGGGGGCGCAAATCAGCCCCAGCATTTT. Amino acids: CASSSAGGANQPQHF.

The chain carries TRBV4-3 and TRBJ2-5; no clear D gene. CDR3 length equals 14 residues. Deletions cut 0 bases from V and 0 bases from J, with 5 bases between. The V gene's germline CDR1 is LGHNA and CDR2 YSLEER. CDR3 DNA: TGCGCCAGCAGCCAAGACCAGAACCAAGAGACCCAGTACTTC. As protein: CASSQDQNQETQYF.

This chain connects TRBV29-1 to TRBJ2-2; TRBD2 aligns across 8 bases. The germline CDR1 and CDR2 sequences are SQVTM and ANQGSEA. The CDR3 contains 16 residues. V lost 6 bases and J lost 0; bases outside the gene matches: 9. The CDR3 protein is CSVSGAGEPNTGELFF. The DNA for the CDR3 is TGCAGCGTGAGTGGAGCGGGGGAGCCGAACACCGGGGAGCTGTTTTTT.

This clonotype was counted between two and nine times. Here the CDR3 DNA reads TGCAGTGCCCCGACAGGGGGGGTCCATGGCTACACCTTC. Protein sequence: CSAPTGGVHGYTF. J is TRBJ1-2 and V is TRBV20-1; 9 nucleotides agree with TRBD1. Trimming at V came to 6 bases and at J to 6 bases, leaving 8 bases not matched to a gene. The CDR3 has 13 amino acids. Germline lookup yields CDR1 DFQATT and CDR2 SNEGSKA (reference sequence).

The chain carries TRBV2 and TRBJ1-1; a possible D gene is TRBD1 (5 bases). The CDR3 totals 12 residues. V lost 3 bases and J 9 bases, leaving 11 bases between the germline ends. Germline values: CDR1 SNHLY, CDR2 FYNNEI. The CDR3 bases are TGTGCCAGCAGTGAGGAGGGGTCACAAGCTTTCTTT. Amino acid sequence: CASSEEGSQAFF.

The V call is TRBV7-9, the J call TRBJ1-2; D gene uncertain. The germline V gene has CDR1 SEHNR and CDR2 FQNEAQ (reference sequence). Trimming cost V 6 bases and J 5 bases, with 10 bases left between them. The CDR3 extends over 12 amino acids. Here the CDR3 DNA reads TGTGCCAGCAGGGAAACTTTGTATGGCTACACCTTC. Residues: CASRETLYGYTF. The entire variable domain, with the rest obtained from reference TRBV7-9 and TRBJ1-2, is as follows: DTGVSQNPRHKITKRGQNVTFRCDPISEHNRLYWYRQTLGQGPEFLTYFQNEAQLEKSRLLSDRFSAERPKGSFSTLEIQRTEQGDSAMYLCASRETLYGYTFGSGTRLTVV.

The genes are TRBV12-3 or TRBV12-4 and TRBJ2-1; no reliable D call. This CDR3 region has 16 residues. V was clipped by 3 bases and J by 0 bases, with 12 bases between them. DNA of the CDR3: TGTGCCAGCAGTTTTCGGGCAGCTAGCTCCTACAATGAGCAGTTCTTC. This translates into CASSFRAASSYNEQFF.

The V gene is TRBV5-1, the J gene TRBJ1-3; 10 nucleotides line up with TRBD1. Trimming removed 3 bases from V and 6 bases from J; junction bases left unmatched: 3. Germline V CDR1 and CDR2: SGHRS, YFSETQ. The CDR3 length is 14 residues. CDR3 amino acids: CASSSGQGVNTIYF. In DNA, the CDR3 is TGCGCCAGCAGCTCCGGACAGGGGGTAAACACCATATATTTT.

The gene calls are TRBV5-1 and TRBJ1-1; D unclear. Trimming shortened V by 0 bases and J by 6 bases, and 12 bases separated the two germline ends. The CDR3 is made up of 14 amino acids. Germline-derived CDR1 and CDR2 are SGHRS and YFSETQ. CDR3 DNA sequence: TGCGCCAGCAGCTTGGGACACTCGATGGCTGAAGCTTTCTTT. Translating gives CASSLGHSMAEAFF.